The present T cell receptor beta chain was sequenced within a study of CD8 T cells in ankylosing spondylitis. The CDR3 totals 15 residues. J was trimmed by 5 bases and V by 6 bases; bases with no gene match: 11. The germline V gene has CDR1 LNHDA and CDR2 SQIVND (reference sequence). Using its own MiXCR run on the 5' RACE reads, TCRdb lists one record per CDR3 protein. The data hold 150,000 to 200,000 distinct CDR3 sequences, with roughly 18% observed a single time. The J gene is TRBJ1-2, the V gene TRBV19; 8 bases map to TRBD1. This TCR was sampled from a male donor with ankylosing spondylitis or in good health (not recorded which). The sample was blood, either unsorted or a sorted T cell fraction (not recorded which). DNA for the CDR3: TGTGCCAGTAGGCCCCCCAGACAGGGGTATTATGGCTACACCTTC. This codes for CASRPPRQGYYGYTF.